This record covers a single TCR beta chain. These data belong to a study of long-term antiretroviral therapy in people with HIV. Germline CDR1 and CDR2: LNHDA and SQIVND (reference sequence). V lost 5 bases, J lost 6 bases, and 6 bases stayed unmatched. There are 13 residues in the CDR3. Survey level was the resolution at which the v3.0 immunoSEQ assay ran. Per-sample TRB depth target: about 40,000-55,000 T-cell genomes. Generated by immunoSEQ multiplex PCR, the TCRdb table keeps only in-frame clones and is missing some. The sample has tens of thousands of clones; 75% to 95% are singletons. This specimen was unsorted PBMCs, taken roughly 5 years after starting antiretroviral therapy. This chain connects TRBV19 to TRBJ1-1, with TRBD1 matching over 7 bases. The sequence was collected from a woman aged 40 to 50 with HIV. The CDR3 DNA reads as TGTGCCAGTAGTTGGAGACAGGGCCCTGAAGCTTTCTTT. Translating it yields CASSWRQGPEAFF.